Shown below are 4 T cell receptor beta chains from a single sample sequenced in a study of STAT5B mutations in CD4+ large granular lymphocyte leukemia. Data came from immunoSEQ multiplex PCR; TCRdb stores just in-frame clones and leaves some out. Seen here are around 9,000 clones, roughly 80% observed once, and the top ten hold about 72%. What was sequenced was PBMCs. These receptor sequences come from a man aged 60-69 years with CD4+ T-cell large granular lymphocyte leukemia.

The rearrangement links TRBV29-1 to TRBJ2-4, with TRBD1 matching over 7 bases. The J segment lost 4 bases and the V segment lost 4 bases, leaving 4 bases of the junction unmatched. The CDR3 is 13 amino acids. The germline gives CDR1 SQVTM, CDR2 ANQGSEA. The CDR3 spells CSVARDRKNIQYF. CDR3 in DNA: TGCAGCGTTGCCCGGGACAGAAAAAACATTCAGTACTTC.

The chain employs TRBV27 and TRBJ2-7, with D possibly being TRBD2 (6 bases). Germline lookup yields CDR1 MNHEY and CDR2 SMNVEV (reference sequence). The CDR3 sequence is 14 residues long. The V end lost 3 bases, the J end lost 7 bases, and 16 bases lay between the germline ends. The DNA for the CDR3 is TGTGCCAGCAGTTTCCAAGGACCGCGGGGTGAGCAGTACTTC. Protein product: CASSFQGPRGEQYF.

The chain is built from TRBV4-3 and TRBJ2-1; 11 nucleotides align to TRBD2. From germline, CDR1 is LGHNA and CDR2 YSLEER. The CDR3 has 17 amino acids. V trimming: 4 bases; J trimming: 5 bases; junction bases outside the gene matches: 10. The CDR3 sequence is CASSPQPGLAENNEQFF. The DNA of the CDR3 is TGCGCCAGCAGCCCCCAGCCGGGACTAGCGGAAAACAATGAGCAGTTCTTC.

The chain has TRBV6-5 and TRBJ2-1; TRBD2 might be the D (5 bases). Trimming took 0 bases from V and 4 from J, leaving 7 bases between them. Germline V gene sequence: CDR1 MNHEY, CDR2 SVGAGI. The CDR3 extends over 14 amino acids. The CDR3 protein is CASSYSRVYNEQFF. In DNA form, the CDR3 reads TGTGCCAGCAGTTACTCGAGGGTGTACAATGAGCAGTTCTTC.